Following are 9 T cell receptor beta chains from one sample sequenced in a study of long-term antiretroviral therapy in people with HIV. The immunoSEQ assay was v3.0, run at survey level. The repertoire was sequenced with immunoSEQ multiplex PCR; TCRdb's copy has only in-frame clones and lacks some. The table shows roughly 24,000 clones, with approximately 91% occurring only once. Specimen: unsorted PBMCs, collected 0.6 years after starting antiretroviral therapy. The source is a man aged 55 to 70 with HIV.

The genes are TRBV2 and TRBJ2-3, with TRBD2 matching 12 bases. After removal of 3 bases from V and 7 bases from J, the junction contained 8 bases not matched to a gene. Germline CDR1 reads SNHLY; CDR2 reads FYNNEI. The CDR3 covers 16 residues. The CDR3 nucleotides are TGTGCCAGCAGTGAGGGTGAGGGACTAGCGGGTTATACGCAGTATTTT. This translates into CASSEGEGLAGYTQYF.

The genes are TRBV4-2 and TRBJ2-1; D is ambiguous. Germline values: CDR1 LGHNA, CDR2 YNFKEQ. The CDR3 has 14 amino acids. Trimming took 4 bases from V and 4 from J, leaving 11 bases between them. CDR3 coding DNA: TGTGCCAGCAGCCCGGGCGGCTCGTACAATGAGCAGTTCTTC. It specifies CASSPGGSYNEQFF.

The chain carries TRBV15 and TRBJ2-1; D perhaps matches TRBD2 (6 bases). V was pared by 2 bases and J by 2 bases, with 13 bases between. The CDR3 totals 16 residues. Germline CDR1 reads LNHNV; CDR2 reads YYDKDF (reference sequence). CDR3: CATSRSGGPAYNEQFF. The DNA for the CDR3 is TGTGCCACCAGCAGATCCGGGGGTCCTGCCTACAATGAGCAGTTCTTC.

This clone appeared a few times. Here the CDR3 reads CASSDRREPVFSGELFF. The CDR3 region has the DNA TGTGCCAGCAGCGATCGGCGCGAACCGGTCTTCTCCGGGGAGCTGTTTTTT. V gene TRBV9 combines with J gene TRBJ2-2; D gene uncertain. The CDR3 extends over 17 amino acids. CDR1 SGDLS and CDR2 YYNGEE come from the germline V gene. Between the trimmed V and J ends, which lost 3 bases and 6 bases, there was a span of 21 bases.

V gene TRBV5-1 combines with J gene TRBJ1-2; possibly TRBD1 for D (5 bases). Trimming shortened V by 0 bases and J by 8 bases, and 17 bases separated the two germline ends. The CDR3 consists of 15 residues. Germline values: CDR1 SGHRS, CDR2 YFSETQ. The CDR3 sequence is CASSLGRDPLGGYTF. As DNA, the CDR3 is TGCGCCAGCAGCTTGGGGCGGGACCCTCTGGGCGGCTACACCTTC.

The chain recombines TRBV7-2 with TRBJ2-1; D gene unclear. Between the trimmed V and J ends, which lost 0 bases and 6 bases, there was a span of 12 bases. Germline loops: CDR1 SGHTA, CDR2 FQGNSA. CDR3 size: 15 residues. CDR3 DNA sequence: TGTGCCAGCAGCTTAGCGCTGCAGGCCATCAATGAGCAGTTCTTC. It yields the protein CASSLALQAINEQFF.

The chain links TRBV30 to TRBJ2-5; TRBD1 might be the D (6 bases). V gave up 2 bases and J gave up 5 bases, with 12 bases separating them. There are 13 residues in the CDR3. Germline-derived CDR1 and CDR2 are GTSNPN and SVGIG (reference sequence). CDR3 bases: TGTGCCTGGAGTCCAACAGGGTTGGAGACCCAGTACTTC. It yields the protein CAWSPTGLETQYF.

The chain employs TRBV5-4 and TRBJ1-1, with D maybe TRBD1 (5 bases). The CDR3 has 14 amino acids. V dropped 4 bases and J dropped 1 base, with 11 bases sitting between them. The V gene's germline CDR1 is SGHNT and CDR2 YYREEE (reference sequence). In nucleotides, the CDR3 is TGTGCCAGCAGCCCAGGGTATTCGAACACTGAAGCTTTCTTT. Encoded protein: CASSPGYSNTEAFF.

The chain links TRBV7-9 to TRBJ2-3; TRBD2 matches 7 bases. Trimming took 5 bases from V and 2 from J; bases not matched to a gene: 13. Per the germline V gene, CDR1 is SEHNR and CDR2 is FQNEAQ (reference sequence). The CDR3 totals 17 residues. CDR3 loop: CASSARAGPVLTDTQYF. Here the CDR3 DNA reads TGTGCCAGCAGCGCTAGAGCGGGACCTGTCCTCACAGATACGCAGTATTTT.